The rows below give T cell receptor beta chains drawn from one sample of a study of early T cells in non-severe SARS-CoV-2 infection. TCRdb redid the calling of the 5' RACE reads with MiXCR, one entry per CDR3 protein. This sample has roughly 58,000 distinct CDR3 sequences, with 6.2% found just once. Material for sequencing was whole blood. The receptors were sampled from an adult who was a healthcare worker with PCR-confirmed SARS-CoV-2 infection or an uninfected control (not recorded which). The CDR3 runs from the conserved cysteine through the conserved F or W. A D gene is named only where the DNA matches it firmly. The size of a clone is reported for some rows only, either as once, few or many, or as a class for expanded clones.

clone size	D gene	V gene	J gene	CDR3 protein	CDR3 DNA
many	TRBD1	TRBV5-6	TRBJ2-7	CASSFSGQGAYEQYF	TGTGCCAGCAGCTTTTCGGGACAGGGGGCCTACGAGCAGTACTTC
-	TRBD2	TRBV6-1	TRBJ2-3	CASSEEWWTSGGADTQYF	TGTGCCAGCAGTGAAGAGTGGTGGACTAGCGGGGGGGCAGATACGCAGTATTTT
many	-	TRBV14	TRBJ2-5	CASSQVTAIQETQYF	TGTGCCAGCAGCCAAGTTACGGCTATCCAAGAGACCCAGTACTTC
-	TRBD2	TRBV15	TRBJ2-1	CATSRVGGGGAREQFF	TGTGCCACCAGCAGAGTTGGAGGCGGGGGGGCACGGGAGCAGTTCTTC
-	TRBD1	TRBV5-5	TRBJ2-5	CASTRSGGRETQYF	TGTGCCAGCACCAGATCAGGGGGCCGAGAGACCCAGTACTTC
many	-	TRBV12-3/TRBV12-4	TRBJ2-3	CASSRTPSTDTQYF	TGTGCCAGCAGCCGGACCCCAAGCACAGATACGCAGTATTTT
many	-	TRBV7-9	TRBJ2-3	CASSLRRSRTDGTDTQYF	TGTGCCAGCAGCTTACGTCGTAGTCGGACCGACGGCACAGATACGCAGTATTTT
many	-	TRBV10-1	TRBJ1-2	CASSPGTPENYGYTF	TGCGCCAGCAGTCCCGGGACACCGGAAAACTATGGCTACACCTTC
many	-	TRBV12-3/TRBV12-4	TRBJ1-5	CASSFRTNSNQPQHF	TGTGCCAGCAGTTTTAGGACAAATAGCAATCAGCCCCAGCATTTT
many	-	TRBV7-9	TRBJ2-7	CASSLGRGGRRNYEQYF	TGTGCCAGCAGCTTAGGTCGAGGGGGACGGCGAAACTACGAGCAGTACTTC
many	-	TRBV20-1	TRBJ2-3	CSASYRTGPGTDTQYF	TGCAGTGCTAGTTATCGGACGGGTCCCGGCACAGATACGCAGTATTTT
-	-	TRBV6-6	TRBJ1-4	CASSYDAGGGTEKLFF	TGTGCCAGCAGTTACGACGCGGGAGGGGGAACTGAAAAACTGTTTTTT
few	-	TRBV3-1	TRBJ1-3	CASSRPVGSSGNTIYF	TGTGCCAGCAGCCGACCCGTCGGTAGCTCTGGAAACACCATATATTTT
-	-	TRBV11-2	TRBJ2-7	CASSLGSGRASYEQYF	TGTGCCAGCAGCTTAGGGTCAGGGAGAGCCTCCTACGAGCAGTACTTC
few	-	TRBV7-9	TRBJ2-3	CASSSYRGGTDTQYF	TGTGCCAGCAGCTCCTACCGAGGGGGCACAGATACGCAGTATTTT
few	-	TRBV28	TRBJ2-2	CATGGPGNTGELFF	TGTGCCACCGGGGGCCCGGGGAACACCGGGGAGCTGTTTTTT
many	-	TRBV15	TRBJ1-1	CATRAALNTEAFF	TGTGCCACCAGGGCAGCCCTGAACACTGAAGCTTTCTTT
many	-	TRBV9	TRBJ2-2	CASSAETQGTGELFF	TGTGCCAGCAGCGCCGAGACCCAGGGAACCGGGGAGCTGTTTTTT
-	-	TRBV5-5	TRBJ2-3	CASSLDGASTDTQYF	TGTGCCAGCAGCTTGGACGGGGCTAGCACAGATACGCAGTATTTT
many	-	TRBV4-3	TRBJ2-7	CASSQEGTNPYEQYF	TGCGCCAGCAGCCAAGAGGGGACAAACCCCTACGAGCAGTACTTC
many	-	TRBV6-2/TRBV6-3	TRBJ2-1	CASSYRAGVVISYNEQFF	TGTGCCAGCAGTTATAGGGCAGGGGTCGTCATTTCTTACAATGAGCAGTTCTTC
many	TRBD1	TRBV18	TRBJ1-1	CASSPWDRGAEAFF	TGTGCCAGCTCACCCTGGGACAGGGGAGCTGAAGCTTTCTTT
few	TRBD1	TRBV20-1	TRBJ2-1	CSAPWTGTNEQFF	TGCAGTGCCCCCTGGACAGGGACTAATGAGCAGTTCTTC
many	-	TRBV20-1	TRBJ1-5	CSASVKGTNQPQHF	TGCAGTGCTAGCGTGAAGGGGACCAATCAGCCCCAGCATTTT
many	-	TRBV29-1	TRBJ1-6	CSGGDPNSPLHF	TGCAGCGGAGGGGACCCTAATTCACCCCTCCACTTT
many	-	TRBV29-1	TRBJ2-3	CSGNYGTQYF	TGCAGCGGGAACTACGGTACGCAGTATTTT
many	-	TRBV4-3	TRBJ2-3	CASSQQPTGLGTDTQYF	TGCGCCAGCAGCCAGCAACCTACAGGGTTGGGCACAGATACGCAGTATTTT
many	-	TRBV29-1	TRBJ2-5	CSVLRDGGTQYF	TGCAGCGTCCTCCGGGACGGGGGGACCCAGTACTTC
few	-	TRBV5-1	TRBJ1-1	CASSPPLGDPSEAFF	TGCGCCAGCAGCCCGCCCCTGGGGGACCCGAGTGAAGCTTTCTTT
many	-	TRBV6-2/TRBV6-3	TRBJ1-2	CASSSHSLLNYGYTF	TGTGCCAGCAGTTCGCACAGCCTACTCAACTATGGCTACACCTTC
many	-	TRBV6-4	TRBJ2-2	CASSDNTGELFF	TGTGCCAGCAGTGACAACACCGGGGAGCTGTTTTTT
many	TRBD1	TRBV30	TRBJ1-1	CAWSAYRGTEAFF	TGTGCCTGGAGTGCCTACAGGGGCACTGAAGCTTTCTTT
many	-	TRBV12-3/TRBV12-4	TRBJ2-2	CASRTRTEEFTGELFF	TGTGCCAGCAGAACCAGGACGGAAGAATTCACCGGGGAGCTGTTTTTT
many	-	TRBV11-2	TRBJ1-6	CASSPVLLRVSPLHF	TGTGCCAGCAGTCCGGTGTTGCTGAGGGTTTCACCCCTCCACTTT
many	-	TRBV5-1	TRBJ2-5	CASSTLYDLGGQETQYF	TGCGCCAGCAGCACCCTGTACGATCTTGGGGGGCAAGAGACCCAGTACTTC
many	-	TRBV21-1	TRBJ1-1	CASSKASRMNTEAFF	TGTGCCAGCAGCAAAGCGAGTCGGATGAACACTGAAGCTTTCTTT
many	TRBD2	TRBV11-2	TRBJ2-3	CASSRGTSGPRDTQYF	TGTGCCAGCAGCAGAGGGACTAGCGGACCACGGGATACGCAGTATTTT
many	TRBD1	TRBV11-3	TRBJ1-2	CASSLFTGGHYGYTF	TGTGCCAGCAGCTTATTCACAGGGGGGCACTATGGCTACACCTTC
many	-	TRBV20-1	TRBJ1-1	CSARVPGPNTEAFF	TGCAGTGCTAGAGTTCCAGGTCCGAACACTGAAGCTTTCTTT
few	TRBD2	TRBV20-1	TRBJ2-5	CSATSGGTETQYF	TGCAGTGCTACTAGCGGGGGGACGGAGACCCAGTACTTC
many	TRBD1	TRBV9	TRBJ2-2	CASSVEADRAGELFF	TGTGCCAGCAGCGTAGAGGCGGACAGGGCCGGGGAGCTGTTTTTT
many	-	TRBV7-2	TRBJ2-3	CASSWKGGQSTDTQYF	TGTGCCAGCAGCTGGAAGGGGGGACAAAGCACAGATACGCAGTATTTT
-	-	TRBV12-3/TRBV12-4	TRBJ2-7	CASSELNYEQYF	TGTGCCAGCAGCGAGCTGAATTACGAGCAGTACTTC
few	TRBD2	TRBV25-1	TRBJ2-3	CASSDSGTSGNTDTQYF	TGTGCCAGCAGTGATTCCGGGACTAGCGGGAACACAGATACGCAGTATTTT
many	-	TRBV11-2	TRBJ2-3	CASSLNRPDTQYF	TGTGCCAGCAGCTTAAACAGACCAGATACGCAGTATTTT
-	TRBD2	TRBV18	TRBJ2-1	CASSEAGGPYNEQFF	TGTGCCAGCTCGGAGGCGGGGGGGCCTTACAATGAGCAGTTCTTC
many	-	TRBV5-1	TRBJ2-1	CASSLVVYGEQFF	TGCGCCAGCAGCTTGGTAGTCTATGGTGAGCAGTTCTTC
-	TRBD1	TRBV6-6	TRBJ1-6	CASSTSTGGRNNSPLHF	TGTGCCAGCAGTACATCGACAGGGGGCAGGAATAATTCACCCCTCCACTTT
few	TRBD1	TRBV6-5	TRBJ2-5	CASSYGQGGTQYF	TGTGCCAGCAGCTACGGACAGGGGGGGACCCAGTACTTC
few	-	TRBV28	TRBJ1-1	CASSLSGQGGGAFF	TGTGCCAGCAGTTTATCTGGGCAGGGCGGGGGAGCTTTCTTT
many	-	TRBV20-1	TRBJ1-5	CSAKESRGNQPQHF	TGCAGTGCTAAGGAATCGAGGGGGAATCAGCCCCAGCATTTT
few	-	TRBV11-2	TRBJ1-4	CASSLRMRPGGEKLFF	TGTGCCAGCAGCTTACGTATGAGGCCGGGAGGTGAAAAACTGTTTTTT
many	-	TRBV7-9	TRBJ2-7	CASSEPLRGATRYEQYF	TGTGCCAGCAGCGAACCCCTGAGGGGGGCCACACGGTATGAGCAGTACTTC